This T cell receptor (beta chain) was profiled in a study of PD-1 blockade in classical Hodgkin lymphoma. Relapses following autologous stem cell transplantation were seen in all patients, with brentuximab vedotin exposure varying. Each best response was a complete response, a partial response or progressive disease. Germline V gives CDR1 MDHEN, CDR2 SYDVKM. The CDR3 runs to 11 residues. Trimming removed 4 bases at V and 7 bases at J, with 4 bases between. TCRdb's copy holds only in-frame clones and misses some; the assay was immunoSEQ multiplex PCR. The sample lists roughly 92,000 clones, around nine tenths occurring once.

The chain combines TRBV28 with TRBJ1-4; no firm D call. This TCR was sampled from a human donor with classical Hodgkin lymphoma. The specimen comprised peripheral blood mononuclear cells (PBMCs), sampled at baseline. The CDR3 sequence is CASSSLEKLFF. CDR3 nucleotides: TGTGCCAGCAGTTCCCTTGAAAAACTGTTTTTT.